These 12 T cell receptor beta chains came from one sample sequenced in a study of CD8 T cells in ankylosing spondylitis. One entry per CDR3 protein, called by TCRdb with MiXCR from the 5' RACE reads. The sample lists approximately 250,000 distinct CDR3 sequences; 20% to 30% were seen once. The specimen was blood, either unsorted or a sorted T cell fraction (not recorded which). These receptor sequences come from a male donor with ankylosing spondylitis or in good health (not recorded which).

The V and J genes are TRBV2 and TRBJ1-5; D is unclear. Trimming removed 4 bases at V and 3 bases at J, with 13 bases between. Germline loops: CDR1 SNHLY, CDR2 FYNNEI. The CDR3 has 15 amino acids. The CDR3 region has the DNA TGTGCCAGCAGTGTGACAAACATCTACAATCAGCCCCAGCATTTT. Its protein is CASSVTNIYNQPQHF.

This clonotype has just a few counts. The chain joins TRBV13 to TRBJ2-7; TRBD1 agrees at 7 bases. This CDR3 region has 14 residues. CDR1 and CDR2 from the germline V gene are PRHDT and FYEKMQ (reference sequence). V shed 5 bases and J 1 base; nucleotides not matched to a gene: 5. The CDR3 DNA reads TGTGCCAGCAGCGGGCAGGGGGTTTCCTACGAGCAGTACTTC. Protein sequence: CASSGQGVSYEQYF.

The chain uses TRBV6-1 and TRBJ2-5; TRBD1 agrees at 9 bases. CDR1 is MNHNS and CDR2 is SASEGT in the germline V gene. The CDR3 consists of 14 residues. Trimming at V came to 5 bases and at J to 2 bases, leaving 3 bases not matched to a gene. The CDR3: CASSRDRAQETQYF. In DNA form, the CDR3 reads TGTGCCAGCAGTCGGGACAGGGCACAAGAGACCCAGTACTTC.

Here the CDR3 reads CASSQKKGQETQYF. In DNA, the CDR3 is TGTGCCAGCAGCCAGAAGAAGGGGCAAGAGACCCAGTACTTC. The chain employs TRBV4-2 and TRBJ2-5; a weak D match, TRBD1 (5 bases). In germline, CDR1 is LGHNA, CDR2 YNFKEQ. The CDR3 totals 14 residues. The V gene lost 3 bases and the J gene lost 2 bases, with 10 bases spanning the gap.

The V and J genes are TRBV4-2 and TRBJ2-3, with unresolved D. CDR1 is LGHNA and CDR2 is YNFKEQ in the germline V gene. This CDR3 spans 12 amino acids. V was shortened by 4 bases and J by 5 bases, with 7 bases between the two germline ends. The chain's CDR3 is CASSPAGDTQYF. CDR3 in DNA: TGTGCCAGCAGCCCCGCAGGAGATACGCAGTATTTT.

For this clonotype: An end of the junction differs from the germline gene, which may be a read error. V and J are TRBV5-6 and TRBJ1-1, with D uncertain. Germline loops: CDR1 SGHDT, CDR2 YYEEEE. The CDR3 runs 13 residues. The CDR3 bases are TGTGACAGCAGCCCCGACAAGAACACTGAAGCTTTCTTT. The encoded protein is CDSSPDKNTEAFF.

This clonotype has ten or more counts. The V and J genes are TRBV7-3 and TRBJ2-1, with 9 bases matching TRBD2. V was pared by 5 bases and J by 8 bases, with 7 bases of the junction left unmatched. Germline CDR1 reads SGHTA; CDR2 reads FQGTGA. The CDR3 runs 14 residues. The CDR3 reads CASSLLAGSDEQFF. CDR3 coding DNA: TGTGCCAGCAGCCTCCTAGCGGGGAGCGATGAGCAGTTCTTC.

This clonotype was counted between two and nine times. The V gene is TRBV20-1, the J gene TRBJ2-5; D is perhaps TRBD2 (5 bases). CDR1 and CDR2 (germline): DFQATT, SNEGSKA (reference sequence). The CDR3 loop spans 17 amino acids. V lost 0 bases and J 2 bases, leaving 19 bases between the germline ends. The CDR3 coding sequence is TGCAGTGCTAGAGATTTCGGGCTAGCTGGGCTACAAGAGACCCAGTACTTC. Translated: CSARDFGLAGLQETQYF.

This clonotype was counted many times. V usage is TRBV6-2 or TRBV6-3 and J usage is TRBJ2-3, with D maybe TRBD1 (5 bases). The length of the CDR3 is 14 residues. The ends were cut back, 2 bases at V and 2 bases at J, with 8 bases in the middle. The germline gives CDR1 MNHEY, CDR2 SVGEGT. The CDR3: CASSYGANTDTQYF. The CDR3 coding sequence is TGTGCCAGCAGTTACGGGGCTAACACAGATACGCAGTATTTT.

The chain has TRBV20-1 and TRBJ2-3; maybe TRBD2 (5 bases). V lost 6 bases to trimming and J lost 6 bases, with 10 bases between them. This CDR3 region has 11 residues. The V gene's germline CDR1 is DFQATT and CDR2 SNEGSKA (reference sequence). The CDR3 nucleotides are TGCAGTGCCACCCGAGGGGATACGCAGTATTTT. It specifies CSATRGDTQYF.

In this sample, this clonotype turned up a few times. The chain uses TRBV6-1 and TRBJ2-7; D assignment may be TRBD1 or TRBD2 (5 bases each). V was cut by 2 bases and J by 3 bases, with 8 bases left in between. The CDR3 runs 13 residues. Germline CDR1 MNHNS, CDR2 SASEGT. The CDR3 region has the DNA TGTGCCAGCAGTGAATTGAGGGGCTACGAGCAGTACTTC. It encodes CASSELRGYEQYF.

This clonotype appeared many times. This chain connects TRBV11-2 to TRBJ2-1; D remains unclear. The germline V gene encodes CDR1 SGHAT and CDR2 FQNNGV. The CDR3 is 14 amino acids. Trimming removed 4 bases from V and 4 bases from J, with 11 bases in between. The CDR3 here is CASSSGDFYNEQFF. CDR3 nucleotide sequence: TGTGCCAGCAGCTCAGGCGACTTTTACAATGAGCAGTTCTTC.